This T cell receptor (beta chain) was sequenced for a study of shared clonotypes between healthy human individuals. The method was immunoSEQ multiplex PCR; TCRdb's version includes in-frame clones alone and lacks a portion of them. The data contain 1.5 million to 2.5 million clones, approximately 95% of them singletons. Positive CCR7 selection of CD45RO-negative cells yielded the naive CD8 cells, and terminally differentiated effector memory CD45RA+ cells were excluded. Input material: naive CD8+ T cells sorted from blood. This sequence originates from a man aged 18 to 30 in good health.

CDR3 nucleotides: TGTGCCTGGAGTGTAGCCAGTAATGAAAAACTGTTTTTT. This codes for CAWSVASNEKLFF. The rearrangement links TRBV30 to TRBJ1-4; D is uncertain. Germline CDR1 GTSNPN, CDR2 SVGIG (reference sequence). V lost 0 bases and J lost 4, with 6 bases in between. The CDR3 spans 13 residues.